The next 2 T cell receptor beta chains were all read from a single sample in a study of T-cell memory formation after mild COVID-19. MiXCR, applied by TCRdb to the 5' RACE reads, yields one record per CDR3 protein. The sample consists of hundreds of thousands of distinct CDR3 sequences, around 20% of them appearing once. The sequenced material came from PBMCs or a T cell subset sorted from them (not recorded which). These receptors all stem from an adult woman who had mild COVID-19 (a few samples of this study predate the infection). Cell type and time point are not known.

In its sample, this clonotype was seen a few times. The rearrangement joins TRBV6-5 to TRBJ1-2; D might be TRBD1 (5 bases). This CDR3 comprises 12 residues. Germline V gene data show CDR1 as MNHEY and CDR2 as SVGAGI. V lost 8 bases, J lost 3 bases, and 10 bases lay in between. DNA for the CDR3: TGTGCCAGCGGAGGGGTATACTATGGCTACACCTTC. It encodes CASGGVYYGYTF.

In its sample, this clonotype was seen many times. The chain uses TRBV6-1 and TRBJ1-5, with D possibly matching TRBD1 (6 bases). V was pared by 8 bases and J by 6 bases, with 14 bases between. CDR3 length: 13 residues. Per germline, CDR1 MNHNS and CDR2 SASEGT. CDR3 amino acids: CASAYGGGQPQHF. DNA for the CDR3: TGTGCCAGCGCTTACGGGGGCGGTCAGCCCCAGCATTTT.